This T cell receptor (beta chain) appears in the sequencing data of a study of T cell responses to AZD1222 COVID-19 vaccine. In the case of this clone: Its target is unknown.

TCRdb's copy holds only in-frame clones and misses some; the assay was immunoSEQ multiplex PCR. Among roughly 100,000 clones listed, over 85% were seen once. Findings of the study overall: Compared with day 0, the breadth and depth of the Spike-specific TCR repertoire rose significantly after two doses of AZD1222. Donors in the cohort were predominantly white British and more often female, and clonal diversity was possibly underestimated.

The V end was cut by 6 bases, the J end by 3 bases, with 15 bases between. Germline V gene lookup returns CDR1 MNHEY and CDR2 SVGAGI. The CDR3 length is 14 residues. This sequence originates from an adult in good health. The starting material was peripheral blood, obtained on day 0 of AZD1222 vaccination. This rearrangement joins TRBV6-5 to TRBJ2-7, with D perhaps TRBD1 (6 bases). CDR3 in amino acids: CASRYRALFYEQYF. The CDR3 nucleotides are TGTGCCAGCAGATACAGGGCGTTGTTCTACGAGCAGTACTTC.